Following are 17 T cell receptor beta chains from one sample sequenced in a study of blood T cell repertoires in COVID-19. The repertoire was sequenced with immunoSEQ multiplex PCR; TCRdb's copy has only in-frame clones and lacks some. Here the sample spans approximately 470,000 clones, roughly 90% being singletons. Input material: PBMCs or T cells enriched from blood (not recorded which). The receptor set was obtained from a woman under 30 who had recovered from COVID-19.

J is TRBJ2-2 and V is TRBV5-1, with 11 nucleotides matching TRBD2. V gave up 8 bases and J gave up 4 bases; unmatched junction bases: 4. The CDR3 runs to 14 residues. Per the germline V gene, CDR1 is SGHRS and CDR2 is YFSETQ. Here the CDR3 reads CASYSGGATGELFF. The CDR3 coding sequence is TGCGCCAGTTATAGCGGGGGGGCCACCGGGGAGCTGTTTTTT.

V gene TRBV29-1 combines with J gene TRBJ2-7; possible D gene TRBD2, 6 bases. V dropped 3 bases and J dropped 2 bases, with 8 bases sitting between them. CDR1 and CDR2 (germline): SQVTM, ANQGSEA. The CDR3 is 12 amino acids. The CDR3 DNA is TGCAGCGTTGAGGAGGGGACCTACGAGCAGTACTTC. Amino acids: CSVEEGTYEQYF.

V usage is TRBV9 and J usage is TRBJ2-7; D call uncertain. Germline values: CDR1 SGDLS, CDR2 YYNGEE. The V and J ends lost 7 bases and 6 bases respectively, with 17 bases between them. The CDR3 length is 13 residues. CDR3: CASATDQSSEQYF. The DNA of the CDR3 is TGTGCCAGCGCGACTGATCAGAGCTCCGAGCAGTACTTC.

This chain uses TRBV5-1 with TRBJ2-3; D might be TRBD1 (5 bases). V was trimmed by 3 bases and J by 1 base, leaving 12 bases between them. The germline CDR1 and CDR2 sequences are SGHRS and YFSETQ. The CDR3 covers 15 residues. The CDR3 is CASSYAQTGTDTQYF. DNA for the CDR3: TGCGCCAGCAGCTATGCCCAGACAGGCACAGATACGCAGTATTTT.

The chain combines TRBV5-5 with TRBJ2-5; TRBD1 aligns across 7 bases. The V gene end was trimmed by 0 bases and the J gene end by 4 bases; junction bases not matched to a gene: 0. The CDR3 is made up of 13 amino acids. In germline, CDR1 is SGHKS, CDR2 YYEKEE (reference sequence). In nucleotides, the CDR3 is TGTGCCAGCAGCTTGGGACAGGGAGAGACCCAGTACTTC. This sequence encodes CASSLGQGETQYF.

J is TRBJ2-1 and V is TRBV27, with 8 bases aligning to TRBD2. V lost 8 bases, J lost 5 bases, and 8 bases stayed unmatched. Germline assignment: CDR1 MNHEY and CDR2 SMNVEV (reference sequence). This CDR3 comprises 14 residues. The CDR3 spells CASASSRGDNEQFF. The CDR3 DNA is TGTGCCAGCGCCTCTTCGCGGGGGGACAATGAGCAGTTCTTC.

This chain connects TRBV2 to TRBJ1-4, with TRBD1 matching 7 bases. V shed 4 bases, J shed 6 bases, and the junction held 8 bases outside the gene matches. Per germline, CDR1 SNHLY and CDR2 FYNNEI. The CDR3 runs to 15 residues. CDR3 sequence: CASSVDRAEDEKLFF. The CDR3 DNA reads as TGTGCCAGCAGTGTCGACAGGGCGGAGGATGAAAAACTGTTTTTT. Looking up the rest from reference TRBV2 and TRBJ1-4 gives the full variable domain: EPEVTQTPSHQVTQMGQEVILRCVPISNHLYFYWYRQILGQKVEFLVSFYNNEISEKSEIFDDQFSVERPDGSNFTLKIRSTKLEDSAMYFCASSVDRAEDEKLFFGSGTQLSVL.

The CDR3 DNA is TGTGCCAGCAGCGTAGAAGGAGGGGATCGTGGCTACACCTTC. This sequence encodes CASSVEGGDRGYTF. V and J are TRBV9 and TRBJ1-2, with D tentatively TRBD1 (5 bases). The CDR3 length is 14 residues. Trimming took 0 bases from V and 7 from J, leaving 13 bases between them. The germline V gene has CDR1 SGDLS and CDR2 YYNGEE.

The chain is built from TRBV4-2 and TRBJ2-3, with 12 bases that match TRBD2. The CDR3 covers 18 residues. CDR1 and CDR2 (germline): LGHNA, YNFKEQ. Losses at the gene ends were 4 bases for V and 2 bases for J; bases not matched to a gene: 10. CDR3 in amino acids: CASSLFASGGAFTDTQYF. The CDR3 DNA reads TGTGCCAGCAGCCTCTTCGCTAGCGGGGGGGCCTTCACAGATACGCAGTATTTT.

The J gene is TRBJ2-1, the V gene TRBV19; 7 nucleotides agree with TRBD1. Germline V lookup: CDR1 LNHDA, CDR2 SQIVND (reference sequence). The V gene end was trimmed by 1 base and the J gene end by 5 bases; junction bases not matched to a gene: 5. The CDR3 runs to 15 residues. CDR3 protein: CASSIGNRGNNEQFF. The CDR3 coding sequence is TGTGCCAGTAGTATAGGAAACAGGGGAAACAATGAGCAGTTCTTC.

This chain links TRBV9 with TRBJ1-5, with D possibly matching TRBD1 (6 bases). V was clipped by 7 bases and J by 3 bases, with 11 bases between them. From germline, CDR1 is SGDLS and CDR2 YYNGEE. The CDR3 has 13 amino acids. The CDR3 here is CASSTGLNQPQHF. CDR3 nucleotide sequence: TGTGCCAGCTCGACAGGCCTCAATCAGCCCCAGCATTTT.

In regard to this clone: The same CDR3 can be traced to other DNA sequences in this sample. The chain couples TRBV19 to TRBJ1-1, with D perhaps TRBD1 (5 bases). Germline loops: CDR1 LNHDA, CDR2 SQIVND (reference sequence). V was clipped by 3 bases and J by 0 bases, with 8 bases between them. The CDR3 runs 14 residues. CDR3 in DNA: TGTGCCAGTAGTATCGGGGGTATGAACACTGAAGCTTTCTTT. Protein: CASSIGGMNTEAFF.

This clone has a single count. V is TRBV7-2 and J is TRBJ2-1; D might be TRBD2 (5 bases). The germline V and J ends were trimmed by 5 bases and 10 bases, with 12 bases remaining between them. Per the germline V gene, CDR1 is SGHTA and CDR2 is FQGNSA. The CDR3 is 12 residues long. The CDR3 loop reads CASSPLASEQFF. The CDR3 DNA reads TGTGCCAGCAGCCCGCTAGCTTCGGAGCAGTTCTTC. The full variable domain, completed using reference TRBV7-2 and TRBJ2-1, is GAGVSQSPSNKVTEKGKDVELRCDPISGHTALYWYRQSLGQGLEFLIYFQGNSAPDKSGLPSDRFSAERTGGSVSTLTIQRTQQEDSAVYLCASSPLASEQFFGPGTRLTVL.

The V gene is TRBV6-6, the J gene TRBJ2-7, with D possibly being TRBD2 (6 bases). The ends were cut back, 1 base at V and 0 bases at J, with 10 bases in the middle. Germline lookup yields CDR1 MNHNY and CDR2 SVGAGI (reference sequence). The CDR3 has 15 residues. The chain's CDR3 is CASSYFGSSSYEQYF. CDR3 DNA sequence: TGTGCCAGCAGTTACTTCGGGAGTTCCTCCTACGAGCAGTACTTC.

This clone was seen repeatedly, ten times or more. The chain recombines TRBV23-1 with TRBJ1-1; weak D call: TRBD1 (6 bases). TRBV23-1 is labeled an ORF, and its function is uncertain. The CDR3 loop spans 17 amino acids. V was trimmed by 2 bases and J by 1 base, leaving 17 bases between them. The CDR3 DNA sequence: TGCGCCAGCAGTCAAACCCAAAGGACAGTTCCGAACACTGAAGCTTTCTTT. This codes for CASSQTQRTVPNTEAFF.

The DNA for the CDR3 is TGTGCCAGTAGTCCTAATTCGTACAGGGGAAACACTGAAGCTTTCTTT. This codes for CASSPNSYRGNTEAFF. V and J are TRBV19 and TRBJ1-1; 7 bases agree with TRBD1. Germline V gives CDR1 LNHDA, CDR2 SQIVND (reference sequence). The CDR3 consists of 16 residues. Trimming at V came to 5 bases and at J to 2 bases, leaving 11 bases not matched to a gene. Looking up the rest from reference TRBV19 and TRBJ1-1 gives the full variable domain: DGGITQSPKYLFRKEGQNVTLSCEQNLNHDAMYWYRQDPGQGLRLIYYSQIVNDFQKGDIAEGYSVSREKKESFPLTVTSAQKNPTAFYLCASSPNSYRGNTEAFFGQGTRLTVV.

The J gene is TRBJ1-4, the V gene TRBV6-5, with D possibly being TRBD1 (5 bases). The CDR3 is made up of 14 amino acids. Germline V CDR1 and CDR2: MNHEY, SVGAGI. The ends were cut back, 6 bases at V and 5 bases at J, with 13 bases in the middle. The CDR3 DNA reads TGTGCCAGCAGCCGTGGGCGGACAAATGAAAAACTGTTTTTT. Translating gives CASSRGRTNEKLFF.